Listed below are T cell receptor beta chains from one sample, sequenced in a study of beta chain features in type 1 diabetes. Profiling relied on immunoSEQ multiplex PCR, and the TCRdb table lists in-frame clones only, not all of them. This table holds fewer than 400,000 clones, roughly a tenth found once. The sequenced material came from central memory CD4+ T cells from blood. These receptors all stem from a man aged 25 to 45 with type 1 diabetes. Each CDR3 is given with its conserved first and last residue. The D gene is left open where the match is weak. The size field is filled for only some rows; it gives once, few, many or a size class.

CDR3 protein: CASSFLYSTDREVGEQFF
CDR3 DNA: TGCGCCAGCAGCTTCTTGTACTCTACCGACAGGGAGGTTGGTGAGCAGTTCTTC
V gene: TRBV5-1
clone size: few
D gene: -
J gene: TRBJ2-1

CDR3 protein: CASSSGGFDEQYF
CDR3 DNA: TGTGCCAGCAGCTCAGGGGGGTTTGACGAGCAGTACTTC
V gene: TRBV6-5
clone size: -
D gene: -
J gene: TRBJ2-7

CDR3 protein: CASSPDFHEQYF
CDR3 DNA: TGCGCCAGCAGCCCGGATTTCCACGAGCAGTACTTC
V gene: TRBV5-1
clone size: -
D gene: -
J gene: TRBJ2-7

CDR3 protein: CASSYSTGRNSPLHF
CDR3 DNA: TGTGCCAGCAGTTACTCGACAGGACGGAATTCACCCCTCCACTTT
V gene: TRBV6-5
clone size: -
D gene: -
J gene: TRBJ1-6

CDR3 protein: CASSLDQGEQYF
CDR3 DNA: TGTGCCAGCAGCTTAGATCAGGGCGAGCAGTACTTC
V gene: TRBV11-2
clone size: -
D gene: -
J gene: TRBJ2-7

CDR3 protein: CASSVGPGGRYNEQFF
CDR3 DNA: TGTGCCAGCAGTGTGGGGCCGGGGGGGCGTTACAATGAGCAGTTCTTC
V gene: TRBV25-1
clone size: few
D gene: TRBD2
J gene: TRBJ2-1

CDR3 protein: CASSQAARGAQTQYF
CDR3 DNA: TGTGCCAGCTCCCAAGCGGCCAGGGGGGCACAGACCCAGTACTTC
V gene: TRBV7-2
clone size: -
D gene: -
J gene: TRBJ2-5

CDR3 protein: CASSLLDRAGTEAFF
CDR3 DNA: TGTGCCAGCAGTTTACTTGACAGGGCGGGCACTGAAGCTTTCTTT
V gene: TRBV28
clone size: -
D gene: TRBD1
J gene: TRBJ1-1

CDR3 protein: CASGMTGDQRTQYF
CDR3 DNA: TGTGCCAGCGGAATGACAGGGGACCAACGGACCCAGTACTTC
V gene: TRBV7-9
clone size: -
D gene: TRBD1
J gene: TRBJ2-5

CDR3 protein: CASSQILAGGQKNPQETQYF
CDR3 DNA: TGTGCCAGCAGCCAGATACTAGCGGGGGGTCAAAAGAACCCTCAAGAGACCCAGTACTTC
V gene: TRBV5-5
clone size: many
D gene: TRBD2
J gene: TRBJ2-5

CDR3 protein: CASSSGDNQPQHF
CDR3 DNA: TGTGCCAGCTCATCGGGGGACAATCAGCCCCAGCATTTT
V gene: TRBV18
clone size: -
D gene: -
J gene: TRBJ1-5

CDR3 protein: CASSPTTGKSGAFF
CDR3 DNA: TGCGCCAGCAGCCCTACAACAGGGAAATCTGGAGCTTTCTTT
V gene: TRBV5-1
clone size: few
D gene: -
J gene: TRBJ1-1

CDR3 protein: CAWSVGDSFGETQYF
CDR3 DNA: TGTGCCTGGAGTGTTGGGGATAGCTTCGGAGAGACCCAGTACTTC
V gene: TRBV30
clone size: few
D gene: -
J gene: TRBJ2-5

CDR3 protein: CASSLPGTATINEQFF
CDR3 DNA: TGCGCCAGCAGCTTGCCCGGGACAGCCACTATTAACGAGCAGTTCTTC
V gene: TRBV5-1
clone size: -
D gene: TRBD1
J gene: TRBJ2-1

CDR3 protein: CASSLLQGGAGANVLTF
CDR3 DNA: TGTGCCAGCAGTTTGCTGCAGGGCGGGGCTGGGGCCAACGTCCTGACTTTC
V gene: TRBV27
clone size: few
D gene: -
J gene: TRBJ2-6

CDR3 protein: CASSLANGRETQYF
CDR3 DNA: TGTGCCAGCAGCTTAGCGAACGGCCGAGAGACCCAGTACTTC
V gene: TRBV7-2
clone size: few
D gene: -
J gene: TRBJ2-5

CDR3 protein: CASSLGRLAGDLTDTQYF
CDR3 DNA: TGTGCCAGCAGCTTAGGGCGGCTCGCGGGGGACCTCACAGATACGCAGTATTTT
V gene: TRBV7-2
clone size: -
D gene: TRBD2
J gene: TRBJ2-3

CDR3 protein: CASSMLLAGSSYNEQFF
CDR3 DNA: TGTGCCAGTAGTATGTTACTAGCGGGGAGCTCCTACAATGAGCAGTTCTTC
V gene: TRBV19
clone size: -
D gene: TRBD2
J gene: TRBJ2-1

CDR3 protein: CASTFGGRQETQYF
CDR3 DNA: TGTGCCAGCACCTTTGGAGGACGGCAAGAGACCCAGTACTTC
V gene: TRBV7-2
clone size: -
D gene: -
J gene: TRBJ2-5

CDR3 protein: CASSRQLPRDGYTF
CDR3 DNA: TGTGCCAGCAGTCGACAGCTCCCTAGAGATGGCTACACCTTC
V gene: TRBV6-5
clone size: -
D gene: -
J gene: TRBJ1-2

CDR3 protein: CASSKNNQPQHF
CDR3 DNA: TGTGCCAGCAGTAAGAACAATCAGCCCCAGCATTTT
V gene: TRBV2
clone size: -
D gene: -
J gene: TRBJ1-5

CDR3 protein: CASSLVPGDTEAFF
CDR3 DNA: TGTGCCAGCAGCTTAGTTCCAGGGGACACTGAAGCTTTCTTT
V gene: TRBV7-2
clone size: many
D gene: -
J gene: TRBJ1-1

CDR3 protein: CASSKDREETQYF
CDR3 DNA: TGTGCCAGCAGCAAGGACAGGGAAGAGACCCAGTACTTC
V gene: TRBV5-6
clone size: -
D gene: TRBD1
J gene: TRBJ2-5

CDR3 protein: CASSAGQGESDTQYF
CDR3 DNA: TGTGCCAGCAGTGCGGGACAGGGGGAGTCAGATACGCAGTATTTT
V gene: TRBV2
clone size: many
D gene: TRBD1
J gene: TRBJ2-3

CDR3 protein: CASQTGYLTDTQYF
CDR3 DNA: TGTGCCAGCCAGACGGGCTATTTAACTGATACGCAGTATTTT
V gene: TRBV7-2
clone size: -
D gene: -
J gene: TRBJ2-3

CDR3 protein: CATSGRRTGSYEQYF
CDR3 DNA: TGTGCCACCAGCGGCCGACGGACAGGGTCCTACGAGCAGTACTTC
V gene: TRBV15
clone size: many
D gene: TRBD1
J gene: TRBJ2-7

CDR3 protein: CASSSGQAPFF
CDR3 DNA: TGTGCCAGCAGCTCGGGACAGGCGCCGTTCTTC
V gene: TRBV7-2
clone size: -
D gene: TRBD1
J gene: TRBJ2-1

CDR3 protein: CASSLSQIMNTEAFF
CDR3 DNA: TGTGCCAGCAGTTTATCGCAGATCATGAACACTGAAGCTTTCTTT
V gene: TRBV28
clone size: few
D gene: -
J gene: TRBJ1-1